This T cell receptor beta chain was identified in a study of OX40 agonist ivuxolimab in advanced cancers. The count of this clone is one. The germline V and J ends were trimmed by 0 bases and 8 bases, with 13 bases remaining between them. The V gene's germline CDR1 is GTSNPN and CDR2 SVGIG (reference sequence). The CDR3 extends over 14 amino acids. Method: immunoSEQ multiplex PCR; TCRdb's copy keeps in-frame clones and lacks some. The sample carries 75,000 to 95,000 clones, over 75% recorded once. The TCR was taken from an adult with an advanced solid tumor such as melanoma, head and neck, liver or kidney cancer. The J gene is TRBJ1-4, the V gene TRBV30; D not resolved. Sample: CD4+ or CD8+ T cells sorted from blood, taken in a trial of the OX40 agonist ivuxolimab. The CDR3 nucleotides read TGTGCCTGGAGTGTCCGGGTCCTGGGCGAAAAACTGTTTTTT. Protein sequence: CAWSVRVLGEKLFF.